Presented here are 24 T cell receptor beta chains from one specimen sequenced in a study of cytomegalovirus exposure and HLA in healthy donors. PCR involved 60 Vbeta and 13 Jbeta primers. Clones were sequenced by immunoSEQ multiplex PCR, and TCRdb holds only the in-frame ones, with some missing. The table records about 99,000 clones, almost 80% of them present only once. The sequenced sample consisted of PBMCs. These receptors were taken from a man between 45 and 60 years old in good health and CMV-seropositive.

The chain is built from TRBV5-1 and TRBJ2-7, with D possibly being TRBD1 (7 bases). This CDR3 region has 12 residues. Germline lookup yields CDR1 SGHRS and CDR2 YFSETQ. V was shortened by 4 bases and J by 12 bases, with 17 bases between the two germline ends. CDR3 in DNA: TGCGCCAGCAGCGCATCAGGGGGGTCGATGTACTTC. It codes for CASSASGGSMYF.

This chain uses TRBV9 with TRBJ2-3, with 8 positions matching TRBD1. Germline values: CDR1 SGDLS, CDR2 YYNGEE. The V and J ends lost 4 bases and 2 bases, in that order; junction bases with no gene match: 6. The CDR3 runs to 15 residues. CDR3 in amino acids: CASSNQGAHTDTQYF. CDR3 nucleotides: TGTGCCAGCAGCAATCAGGGGGCTCACACAGATACGCAGTATTTT. Combining the CDR3 with reference TRBV9 and TRBJ2-3 gives the whole variable domain DSGVTQTPKHLITATGQRVTLRCSPRSGDLSVYWYQQSLDQGLQFLIQYYNGEERAKGNILERFSAQQFPDLHSELNLSSLELGDSALYFCASSNQGAHTDTQYFGPGTRLTVL.

The chain has TRBV9 and TRBJ2-7; tentative D call: TRBD2 (6 bases). Germline V gene lookup returns CDR1 SGDLS and CDR2 YYNGEE. The length of the CDR3 is 14 residues. Trimming cost V 0 bases and J 4 bases, with 11 bases left between them. CDR3 bases: TGTGCCAGCAGCGTAGGCATTAGCGGTTACGAGCAGTACTTC. It yields the protein CASSVGISGYEQYF.

This clone turned up a few times. The chain carries TRBV30 and TRBJ2-7, with D possibly TRBD2 on 5 matching bases. V lost 4 bases, J lost 3 bases, and 16 bases lay in between. Per germline, CDR1 GTSNPN and CDR2 SVGIG (reference sequence). The CDR3 loop spans 14 amino acids. CDR3 region: CAWKSGRRNYEQYF. For the CDR3, the DNA is TGTGCCTGGAAATCGGGGAGAAGAAACTACGAGCAGTACTTC.

The chain is built from TRBV6-5 and TRBJ2-2; 8 bases match TRBD1. CDR3 length equals 15 residues. Trimming took 8 bases from V and 5 from J; bases not matched to a gene: 10. Per germline, CDR1 MNHEY and CDR2 SVGAGI. The CDR3 nucleotides are TGTGCCAGCCCCACAGGGGACAGGTTGACCGGGGAGCTGTTTTTT. Its protein is CASPTGDRLTGELFF.

The CDR3 nucleotides are TGTGCCAGTAGTATCGCAGGGGGTGGCACTGAAGCTTTCTTT. Protein sequence: CASSIAGGGTEAFF. The chain employs TRBV19 and TRBJ1-1, with 7 bases identical to TRBD1. CDR1 is LNHDA and CDR2 is SQIVND in the germline V gene (reference sequence). V lost 3 bases to trimming and J lost 4 bases; unmatched junction nucleotides: 5. The CDR3 is 14 amino acids.

This clone was recorded a few times. V gene TRBV19 combines with J gene TRBJ1-1; tentative D call: TRBD1 (6 bases). This CDR3 comprises 14 residues. V was shortened by 6 bases and J by 4 bases, with 15 bases between the two germline ends. CDR1 and CDR2 from the germline V gene are LNHDA and SQIVND (reference sequence). The CDR3 is CASSPNPRGTEAFF. CDR3 in DNA: TGTGCCAGTAGCCCAAATCCCAGGGGCACTGAAGCTTTCTTT.

This clone was seen a handful of times. Other DNA sequences from this sample encode an identical CDR3 as well. The chain carries TRBV5-1 and TRBJ2-7; D is possibly TRBD1 (5 bases). Trimming stripped 0 bases from V and 4 bases from J, with 11 bases between. The CDR3 is 14 residues long. Germline loops: CDR1 SGHRS, CDR2 YFSETQ. CDR3 nucleotides: TGCGCCAGCAGCTTGGCCTTGGACATATACGAGCAGTACTTC. Amino acids: CASSLALDIYEQYF.

Notes on this clone: This sample also contains other DNA sequences that code for the same CDR3. The V call is TRBV6-1, the J call TRBJ2-7; perhaps TRBD1 as D (6 bases). Trimming removed 5 bases at V and 0 bases at J, with 14 bases between. Germline values: CDR1 MNHNS, CDR2 SASEGT. The CDR3 spans 15 residues. In nucleotides, the CDR3 is TGTGCCAGCAGTCGCACGACAGGCAGCTCCTACGAGCAGTACTTC. It yields the protein CASSRTTGSSYEQYF.

The chain links TRBV27 to TRBJ1-1; TRBD1 is a possible D gene (6 bases). V was shortened by 4 bases and J by 0 bases, with 9 bases between the two germline ends. Germline CDR1 MNHEY, CDR2 SMNVEV (reference sequence). The CDR3 runs 14 residues. CDR3 bases: TGTGCCAGCAGTTCAGGACAGCTGAACACTGAAGCTTTCTTT. Protein product: CASSSGQLNTEAFF.

CDR3 DNA sequence: TGTGCCAGCAGAAAGCCCGGGACTAGCGGGACCTACGAGCAGTACTTC. The encoded protein is CASRKPGTSGTYEQYF. The rearrangement uses TRBV19 and TRBJ2-7; 13 nucleotides align to TRBD2. V lost 9 bases and J lost 2; bases outside the gene matches: 10. CDR3 length: 16 amino acids. Looked up from germline, CDR1 is LNHDA and CDR2 is SQIVND (reference sequence).

V gene TRBV25-1 combines with J gene TRBJ1-3; D is perhaps TRBD1 (5 bases). CDR1 is MGHDK, CDR2 SYGVNS, per germline. The CDR3 has 15 amino acids. With 1 base removed from V and 0 bases from J, the gap between germline ends came to 7 bases. The CDR3 is CASSELGGSGNTIYF. CDR3 nucleotides: TGTGCCAGCAGTGAATTGGGGGGCTCTGGAAACACCATATATTTT.

The chain carries TRBV19 and TRBJ2-6; 8 positions match TRBD2. CDR3 length: 16 amino acids. With 5 bases clipped from V and 1 base from J, the junction kept 4 bases outside the gene matches. Germline V gene data show CDR1 as LNHDA and CDR2 as SQIVND (reference sequence). In DNA, the CDR3 is TGTGCCAGTAGTGGCGGGGGGCGATCTGGGGCCAACGTCCTGACTTTC. It encodes CASSGGGRSGANVLTF.

Only a few counts were recorded for this clone. This sequence joins TRBV7-9 and TRBJ1-4; 8 bases agree with TRBD1. The CDR3 is made up of 15 amino acids. CDR1 is SEHNR, CDR2 FQNEAQ, per germline (reference sequence). Trimming cost V 8 bases and J 5 bases; bases outside gene matches: 10. CDR3 residues: CASGGRRDRNEKLFF. DNA of the CDR3: TGTGCCAGCGGGGGGCGTCGGGACAGGAATGAAAAACTGTTTTTT.

The table lists this clone with a count of one. V usage is TRBV19 and J usage is TRBJ2-3; D is possibly TRBD1 (5 bases). The V gene lost 3 bases and the J gene lost 2 bases, with 6 bases spanning the gap. From germline, CDR1 is LNHDA and CDR2 SQIVND (reference sequence). This CDR3 has 13 amino acids. The CDR3 DNA reads TGTGCCAGTAGTATGGGGCCCACAGATACGCAGTATTTT. It codes for CASSMGPTDTQYF.

The V and J genes are TRBV6-5 and TRBJ2-7, with 7 bases lining up with TRBD2. V shed 5 bases and J 2 bases; nucleotides not matched to a gene: 9. The CDR3 runs 15 residues. Germline V gene lookup returns CDR1 MNHEY and CDR2 SVGAGI. The CDR3 DNA follows: TGTGCCAGCAGTCCCCAACCGGGACTACCCTACGAGCAGTACTTC. Protein sequence: CASSPQPGLPYEQYF.

This clone has a handful of counts. The rearrangement joins TRBV27 to TRBJ2-7, with 8 bases identical to TRBD2. Trimming at V came to 5 bases and at J to 0 bases, leaving 6 bases not matched to a gene. The CDR3 length is 15 residues. CDR1 and CDR2 from the germline V gene are MNHEY and SMNVEV (reference sequence). DNA of the CDR3: TGTGCCAGCAGTCCCGAAGCGGGGGCCTCCTACGAGCAGTACTTC. Its translation: CASSPEAGASYEQYF.

The chain employs TRBV28 and TRBJ2-5; 10 positions agree with TRBD1. The CDR3 contains 16 residues. The V and J ends lost 1 base and 3 bases, in that order; junction bases with no gene match: 5. Per germline, CDR1 MDHEN and CDR2 SYDVKM. CDR3 DNA sequence: TGTGCCAGCAGTTTATCTGCCGGGACAGGGGAAGAGACCCAGTACTTC. Translated: CASSLSAGTGEETQYF.

The chain carries TRBV6-6 and TRBJ2-5, with TRBD2 identical over 14 bases. The length of the CDR3 is 16 residues. The V gene end was trimmed by 5 bases and the J gene end by 5 bases; junction bases not matched to a gene: 7. The germline V gene has CDR1 MNHNY and CDR2 SVGAGI (reference sequence). CDR3 in DNA: TGTGCCAGCAGTCCCGGGACTAGCGGGAGCGGGGAGACCCAGTACTTC. Amino acid sequence: CASSPGTSGSGETQYF.

The chain combines TRBV7-8 with TRBJ1-4; a weak D match, TRBD1 (6 bases). Germline V gives CDR1 SGHVS, CDR2 FQNEAQ. The CDR3 sequence is 15 residues long. Trimming cost V 5 bases and J 0 bases, with 10 bases left between them. The CDR3 coding sequence is TGTGCCAGCAGCGCCGACAGGACAACTAATGAAAAACTGTTTTTT. It translates to CASSADRTTNEKLFF. The full variable domain, its missing parts supplied by reference TRBV7-8 and TRBJ1-4, is GAGVSQSPRYKVAKRGQDVALRCDPISGHVSLFWYQQALGQGPEFLTYFQNEAQLDKSGLPSDRFFAERPEGSVSTLKIQRTQQEDSAVYLCASSADRTTNEKLFFGSGTQLSVL.

A note on this clone: A read error is likely, as this CDR3 ends without the conserved phenylalanine or tryptophan. The rearrangement uses TRBV7-6 and TRBJ2-7; D is perhaps TRBD1 (5 bases). This CDR3 region has 13 residues. CDR1 and CDR2 (germline): SGHVS, FNYEAQ. V gave up 0 bases and J gave up 6 bases, with 9 bases separating them. CDR3 region: CASSLASGSEQYL. In DNA form, the CDR3 reads TGTGCCAGCAGCTTAGCTTCAGGGTCCGAGCAGTACCTC.

The chain employs TRBV30 and TRBJ1-2, with TRBD1 identical over 8 bases. The CDR3 totals 14 residues. V gave up 0 bases and J gave up 5 bases; unmatched junction bases: 5. Germline lookup yields CDR1 GTSNPN and CDR2 SVGIG (reference sequence). The CDR3 region has the DNA TGTGCCTGGAGTGTACAGGGGGAAACTTATGGCTACACCTTC. Translating gives CAWSVQGETYGYTF.

V gene TRBV27 combines with J gene TRBJ2-3; 9 positions match TRBD1. The CDR3 totals 17 residues. Germline loops: CDR1 MNHEY, CDR2 SMNVEV (reference sequence). The trim removed 3 bases at V and 0 bases at J, leaving 7 bases unmatched. This CDR3 reads CASSLYYGQGSTDTQYF. The CDR3 DNA follows: TGTGCCAGCAGTTTGTATTACGGACAGGGGAGCACAGATACGCAGTATTTT.

V and J are TRBV30 and TRBJ1-5, with D possibly TRBD1 on 6 matching bases. V lost 6 bases to trimming and J lost 0 bases, with 12 bases between them. CDR1 is GTSNPN and CDR2 is SVGIG in the germline V gene (reference sequence). CDR3 size: 14 residues. The CDR3 sequence: CACATGYSNQPQHF. CDR3 coding DNA: TGTGCCTGTGCGACAGGTTATAGCAATCAGCCCCAGCATTTT.